These 22 T cell receptor beta chains came from one sample sequenced in a study of blood T cell repertoires in COVID-19. The method was immunoSEQ multiplex PCR; TCRdb's version includes in-frame clones alone and lacks a portion of them. The sample holds tens of thousands of clones, 80% to 90% seen once. The sample taken for sequencing was peripheral blood. These receptors were obtained from a man aged 55 to 70 with acute or convalescent COVID-19.

The chain combines TRBV5-4 with TRBJ2-1; D call uncertain. The CDR3 contains 13 residues. Trimming left V 0 bases short and J 4 bases short, with 5 bases between. Germline lookup yields CDR1 SGHNT and CDR2 YYREEE (reference sequence). The DNA for the CDR3 is TGTGCCAGCAGCTTGGTGGAGTACAATGAGCAGTTCTTC. This gives the protein CASSLVEYNEQFF.

This chain joins TRBV7-3 and TRBJ2-1; the D gene is possibly TRBD2 (6 bases). Germline loops: CDR1 SGHTA, CDR2 FQGTGA. Trimming removed 2 bases from V and 10 bases from J, with 9 bases in between. The CDR3 loop spans 12 amino acids. CDR3 nucleotides: TGTGCCAGCAGCTTAGGGGGAGGCGAGCAGTTCTTC. This encodes CASSLGGGEQFF.

This chain uses TRBV4-1 with TRBJ2-2; 8 nucleotides align to TRBD2. Germline lookup yields CDR1 MGHRA and CDR2 YSYEKL. After removal of 3 bases from V and 0 bases from J, the junction contained 0 bases not matched to a gene. This CDR3 has 15 residues. CDR3 sequence reads: CASSQGLANTGELFF. In DNA form, the CDR3 reads TGCGCCAGCAGCCAGGGACTAGCGAACACCGGGGAGCTGTTTTTT.

The chain carries TRBV5-6 and TRBJ2-1, with TRBD2 matching 9 bases. Germline lookup yields CDR1 SGHDT and CDR2 YYEEEE. The CDR3 has 18 amino acids. Trimming cost V 2 bases and J 7 bases; bases outside gene matches: 16. CDR3 DNA sequence: TGTGCCAGCAGCTTTGTACGGACCCTAGCGGGGCTTAGTAATGAGCAGTTCTTC. This translates into CASSFVRTLAGLSNEQFF.

The chain uses TRBV27 and TRBJ1-2; D unresolved. This CDR3 has 16 residues. Trimming took off 7 bases at V and 2 bases at J, with 20 bases between the two ends. From germline, CDR1 is MNHEY and CDR2 SMNVEV (reference sequence). The CDR3 reads CASTNLALGENYGYTF. DNA of the CDR3: TGTGCCAGCACCAACCTGGCTCTGGGAGAAAACTATGGCTACACCTTC.

The rearrangement joins TRBV29-1 to TRBJ1-4; TRBD1 is a possible D gene (6 bases). The CDR3 extends over 15 amino acids. Trimming stripped 6 bases from V and 0 bases from J, with 14 bases between. Germline values: CDR1 SQVTM, CDR2 ANQGSEA. CDR3: CSVGKTGTTNEKLFF. In DNA form, the CDR3 reads TGCAGCGTGGGAAAAACAGGGACAACTAATGAAAAACTGTTTTTT.

The genes are TRBV28 and TRBJ1-2, with a tentative D call TRBD1 (6 bases). Germline V gene lookup returns CDR1 MDHEN and CDR2 SYDVKM. This CDR3 comprises 17 residues. The germline V and J ends were trimmed by 6 bases and 2 bases, with 22 bases remaining between them. The CDR3: CASRLGGGIQGNYGYTF. The CDR3 DNA is TGTGCCAGCAGGTTAGGGGGGGGGATACAGGGAAACTATGGCTACACCTTC.

The CDR3 nucleotides are TGTGCCAGCAGACTAGGGGGTTTTGGCTACACCTTC. Amino acid sequence: CASRLGGFGYTF. V gene TRBV28 combines with J gene TRBJ1-2, with a weak D call TRBD1 (6 bases). The CDR3 is made up of 12 amino acids. The V end lost 6 bases, the J end lost 7 bases, and 12 bases lay between the germline ends. Germline CDR1 MDHEN, CDR2 SYDVKM.

V is TRBV9 and J is TRBJ2-5, with no clear D. The germline V gene encodes CDR1 SGDLS and CDR2 YYNGEE. The CDR3 contains 13 residues. V was pared by 1 base and J by 1 base, with 5 bases between. The CDR3 nucleotides read TGTGCCAGCAGCGTAACATTCCAAGAGACCCAGTACTTC. Translated, it gives CASSVTFQETQYF.

The V call is TRBV5-1, the J call TRBJ1-2; 8 bases are shared with TRBD1. J was trimmed by 4 bases and V by 4 bases; bases with no gene match: 9. CDR1 is SGHRS, CDR2 YFSETQ, per germline. This CDR3 is built from 15 residues. This CDR3 is CASSGLLGTGYGYTF. DNA of the CDR3: TGCGCCAGCAGCGGGCTCCTGGGGACAGGCTATGGCTACACCTTC.

The chain combines TRBV10-3 with TRBJ1-2; D might be TRBD1 (5 bases). Germline loops: CDR1 ENHRY, CDR2 SYGVKD. CDR3 length: 13 amino acids. Between the trimmed V and J ends, which lost 3 bases and 3 bases, there was a span of 8 bases. CDR3 sequence (DNA): TGTGCCATCAGTGAAGGAGGGGACTATGGCTACACCTTC. Amino acid sequence: CAISEGGDYGYTF.

The V gene is TRBV6-6, the J gene TRBJ2-4; TRBD1 matches at 7 bases. Germline CDR1 reads MNHNY; CDR2 reads SVGAGI (reference sequence). This CDR3 contains 15 residues. Unmatched junction bases numbered 4, after V lost 4 bases and J lost 1 base. This CDR3 reads CASSSTGDAKNIQYF. The CDR3 DNA reads as TGTGCCAGCAGTTCCACAGGGGACGCCAAAAACATTCAGTACTTC.

The V and J genes are TRBV7-6 and TRBJ1-1; tentative D call: TRBD1 (5 bases). Per the germline V gene, CDR1 is SGHVS and CDR2 is FNYEAQ. V was trimmed by 5 bases and J by 4 bases, leaving 23 bases between them. The CDR3 runs to 17 residues. CDR3 DNA: TGTGCCAGCAGCATGACCTTCAGTGATGCAGGGTTCACTGAAGCTTTCTTT. This codes for CASSMTFSDAGFTEAFF.

The rearrangement joins TRBV5-1 to TRBJ1-1; TRBD1 agrees at 9 bases. Losses at the gene ends were 1 base for V and 4 bases for J; bases not matched to a gene: 5. The V gene's germline CDR1 is SGHRS and CDR2 YFSETQ. The length of the CDR3 is 15 residues. The chain's CDR3 is CASSLRDRAGTEAFF. In DNA, the CDR3 is TGCGCCAGCAGCTTGAGGGACAGGGCGGGCACTGAAGCTTTCTTT.

In DNA, the CDR3 is TGTGCCAGCAGCCCACATGGGACAGGGGGCGGCTACACCTTC. Encoded protein: CASSPHGTGGGYTF. The chain joins TRBV3-1 (or the pseudogene TRBV3-2) to TRBJ1-2, with TRBD1 matching 12 bases. CDR1 is LGHDT and CDR2 is YNNKEL in the germline V gene (reference sequence). The CDR3 is 14 residues long. Germline trimming cut 4 bases from V and 8 bases from J; bases unmatched to any gene: 5.

This chain links TRBV19 with TRBJ2-1, with D perhaps TRBD1 (5 bases). CDR1 and CDR2 from the germline V gene are LNHDA and SQIVND (reference sequence). CDR3 size: 18 residues. Trimming left V 3 bases short and J 2 bases short, with 20 bases between. CDR3 amino acids: CASSISLGAGSPYNEQFF. CDR3 bases: TGTGCCAGTAGTATTTCCCTAGGGGCAGGGTCTCCCTACAATGAGCAGTTCTTC.

This clone was found once. The rearrangement uses TRBV7-6 and TRBJ1-5, with D possibly matching TRBD1 (6 bases). Trimming pared 4 bases from V and 4 bases from J, leaving 11 bases between. Per the germline V gene, CDR1 is SGHVS and CDR2 is FNYEAQ. This CDR3 is 14 amino acids long. The CDR3 region has the DNA TGTGCCAGCAGCTCGACAGGAGCTAATCAGCCCCAGCATTTT. It yields the protein CASSSTGANQPQHF.

J is TRBJ1-2 and V is TRBV24-1; the D is unclear. Trimming shortened V by 5 bases and J by 8 bases, and 14 bases separated the two germline ends. Germline CDR1 reads KGHDR; CDR2 reads SFDVKD. This CDR3 spans 13 amino acids. CDR3 bases: TGTGCCACCAGTGCATCTGTCTGGCAAGGCTACACCTTC. It translates to CATSASVWQGYTF.

The chain carries TRBV2 and TRBJ1-5; the match to TRBD1 covers 10 bases. Germline values: CDR1 SNHLY, CDR2 FYNNEI. The CDR3 loop spans 17 amino acids. With 4 bases clipped from V and 6 bases from J, the junction kept 12 bases outside the gene matches. The CDR3 sequence is CASSGTGGFATSQPQHF. CDR3 bases: TGTGCCAGCAGTGGGACAGGGGGTTTCGCAACCAGTCAGCCCCAGCATTTT.

J is TRBJ1-5 and V is TRBV5-6; D is perhaps TRBD1 (5 bases). V lost 0 bases to trimming and J lost 3 bases, with 10 bases between them. Germline CDR1 SGHDT, CDR2 YYEEEE. The CDR3 runs to 15 residues. The CDR3 region is CASSLGGLLNQPQHF. The CDR3 DNA follows: TGTGCCAGCAGCTTGGGGGGACTACTCAATCAGCCCCAGCATTTT. Complete variable domain (other parts from reference TRBV5-6 and TRBJ1-5): DAGVTQSPTHLIKTRGQQVTLRCSPKSGHDTVSWYQQALGQGPQFIFQYYEEEERQRGNFPDRFSGHQFPNYSSELNVNALLLGDSALYLCASSLGGLLNQPQHFGDGTRLSIL.

This chain uses TRBV7-6 with TRBJ1-5; D ambiguous. Germline CDR1 and CDR2: SGHVS and FNYEAQ. V was shortened by 5 bases and J by 1 base, with 12 bases between the two germline ends. This CDR3 has 15 residues. CDR3 region: CASSLWTGSNQPQHF. Written as DNA, the CDR3 is TGTGCCAGCAGCCTCTGGACTGGGAGCAATCAGCCCCAGCATTTT.

The V call is TRBV24-1, the J call TRBJ2-1, with 8 bases that match TRBD2. V shed 5 bases and J 6 bases; nucleotides not matched to a gene: 5. The CDR3 extends over 14 amino acids. Germline values: CDR1 KGHDR, CDR2 SFDVKD. The CDR3 DNA reads as TGTGCCACCAGTGGTAGCGGGGTCGGCAATGAGCAGTTCTTC. Translation gives CATSGSGVGNEQFF.